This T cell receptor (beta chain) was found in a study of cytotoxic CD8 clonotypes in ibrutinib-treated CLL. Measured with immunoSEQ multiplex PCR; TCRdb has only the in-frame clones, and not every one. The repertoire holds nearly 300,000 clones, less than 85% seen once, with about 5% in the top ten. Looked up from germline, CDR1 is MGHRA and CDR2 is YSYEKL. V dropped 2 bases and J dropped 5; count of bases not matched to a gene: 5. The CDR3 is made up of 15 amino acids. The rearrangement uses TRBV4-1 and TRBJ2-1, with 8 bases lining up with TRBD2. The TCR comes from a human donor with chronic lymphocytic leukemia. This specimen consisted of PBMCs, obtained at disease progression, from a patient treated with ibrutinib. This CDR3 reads CASSQREGRDNEQFF. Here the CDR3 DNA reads TGCGCCAGCAGCCAACGGGAGGGCCGGGACAATGAGCAGTTCTTC.